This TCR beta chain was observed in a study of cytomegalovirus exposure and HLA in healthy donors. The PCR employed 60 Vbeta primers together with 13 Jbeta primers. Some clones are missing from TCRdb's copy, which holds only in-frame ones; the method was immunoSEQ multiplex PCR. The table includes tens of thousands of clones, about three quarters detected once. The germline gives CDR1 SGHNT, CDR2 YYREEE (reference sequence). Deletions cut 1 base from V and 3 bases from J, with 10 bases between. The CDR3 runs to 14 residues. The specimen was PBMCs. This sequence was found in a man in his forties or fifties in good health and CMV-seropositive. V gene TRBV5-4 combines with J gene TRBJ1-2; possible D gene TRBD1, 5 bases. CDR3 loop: CASSLHTGDYGYTF. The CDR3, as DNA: TGTGCCAGCAGCTTGCACACGGGGGACTATGGCTACACCTTC.